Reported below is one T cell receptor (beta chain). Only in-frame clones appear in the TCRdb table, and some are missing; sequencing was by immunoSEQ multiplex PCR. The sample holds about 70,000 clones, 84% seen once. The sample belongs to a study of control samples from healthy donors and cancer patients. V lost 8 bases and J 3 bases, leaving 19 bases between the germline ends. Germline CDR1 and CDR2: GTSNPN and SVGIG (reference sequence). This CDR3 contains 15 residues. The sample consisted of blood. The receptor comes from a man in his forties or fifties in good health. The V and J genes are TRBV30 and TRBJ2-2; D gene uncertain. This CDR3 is CARRRTEFYTGELFF. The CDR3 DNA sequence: TGTGCCCGCCGAAGAACAGAATTTTACACCGGGGAGCTGTTTTTT.